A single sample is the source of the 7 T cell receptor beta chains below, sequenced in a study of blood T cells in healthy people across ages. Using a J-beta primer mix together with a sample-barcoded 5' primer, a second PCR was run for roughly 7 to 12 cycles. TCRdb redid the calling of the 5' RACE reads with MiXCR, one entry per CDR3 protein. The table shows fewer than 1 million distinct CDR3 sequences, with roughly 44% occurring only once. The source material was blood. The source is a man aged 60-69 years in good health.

This chain's CDR3 is CASSHTQGEAFF. The CDR3 DNA reads as TGTGCCAGCAGCCACACACAGGGGGAAGCTTTCTTT. This chain connects TRBV3-1 to TRBJ1-1; 7 bases align to TRBD1. The trim removed 3 bases at V and 8 bases at J, leaving 3 bases unmatched. In germline, CDR1 is LGHDT, CDR2 YNNKEL (reference sequence). The CDR3 spans 12 residues. The full variable domain, with the rest looked up from reference TRBV3-1 and TRBJ1-1, is DTAVSQTPKYLVTQMGNDKSIKCEQNLGHDTMYWYKQDSKKFLKIMFSYNNKELIINETVPNRFSPKSPDKAHLNLHINSLELGDSAVYFCASSHTQGEAFFGQGTRLTVV.

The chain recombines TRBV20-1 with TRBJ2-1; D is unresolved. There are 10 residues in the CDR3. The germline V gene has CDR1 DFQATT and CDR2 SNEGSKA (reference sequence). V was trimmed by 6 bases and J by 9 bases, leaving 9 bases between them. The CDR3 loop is CSAEWGEQFF. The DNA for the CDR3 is TGCAGTGCCGAATGGGGTGAGCAGTTCTTC.

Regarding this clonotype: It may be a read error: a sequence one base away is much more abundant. CDR3 sequence reads: CASSRPPNGANVLTF. CDR3 coding DNA: TGTGCCAGCAGTCGACCCCCGAATGGGGCCAACGTCCTGACTTTC. The chain links TRBV6-2 or TRBV6-3 to TRBJ2-6; no firm D call. The CDR3 totals 15 residues. Trimming stripped 5 bases from V and 3 bases from J, with 11 bases between. Germline loops: CDR1 MNHEY, CDR2 SVGEGT.

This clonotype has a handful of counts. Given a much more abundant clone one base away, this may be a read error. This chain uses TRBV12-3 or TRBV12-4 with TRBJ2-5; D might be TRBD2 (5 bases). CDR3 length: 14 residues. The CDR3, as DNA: TGTGCCGGCAGCCGGGCAGGACTCCAAGAGACCCAGTACTTC. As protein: CAGSRAGLQETQYF.

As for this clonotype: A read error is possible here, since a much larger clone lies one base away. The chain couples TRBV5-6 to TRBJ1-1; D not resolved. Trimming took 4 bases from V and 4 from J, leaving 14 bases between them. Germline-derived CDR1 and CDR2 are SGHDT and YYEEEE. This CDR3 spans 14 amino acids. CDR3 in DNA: TGTGCCAGCAGCGTCGGCCAGCGTGGCACTGAAGCTTTCTTT. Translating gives CASSVGQRGTEAFF.

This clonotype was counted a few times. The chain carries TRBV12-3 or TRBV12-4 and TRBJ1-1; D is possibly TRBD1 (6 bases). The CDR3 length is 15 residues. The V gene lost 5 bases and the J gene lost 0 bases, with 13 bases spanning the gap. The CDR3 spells CASSPHRAMNTEAFF. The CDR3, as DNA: TGTGCCAGCAGTCCCCACAGGGCTATGAACACTGAAGCTTTCTTT.

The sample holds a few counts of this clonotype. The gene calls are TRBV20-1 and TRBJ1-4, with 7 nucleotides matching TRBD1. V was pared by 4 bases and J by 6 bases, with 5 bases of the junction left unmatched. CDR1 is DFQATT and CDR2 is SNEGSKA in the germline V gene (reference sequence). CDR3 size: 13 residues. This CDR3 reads CSATTGQDEKLFF. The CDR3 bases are TGCAGTGCTACGACAGGGCAGGATGAAAAACTGTTTTTT.